This T cell receptor beta chain was sequenced during a study of T cells in localized non-small cell lung cancer. The repertoire was sequenced with immunoSEQ multiplex PCR; TCRdb's copy has only in-frame clones and lacks some. The repertoire holds about 5,600 clones, with 25% to 30% as singletons. Between the trimmed V and J ends, which lost 5 bases and 1 base, there was a span of 8 bases. Germline V gives CDR1 SQVTM, CDR2 ANQGSEA. The CDR3 is made up of 12 amino acids. Notes on the study in general: A median 57 of the top 100 tumor clones appeared in adjacent lung. A denser population of T cells in blood accompanied longer overall survival. Uninvolved adjacent lung showed higher T cell clonality than tumor. Heterogeneity is still possible, as just one tumor region was sequenced.

This clone was seen more than once but under ten times. Its target is not known. This TCR was sampled from a female donor older than 55 with stage I lung adenocarcinoma. This specimen consisted of lung tumor tissue, obtained before any cancer treatment. J is TRBJ1-1 and V is TRBV29-1; D is undetermined. The CDR3 sequence: CSVFHRNTEAFF. As DNA, the CDR3 is TGCAGCGTTTTCCACAGGAACACTGAAGCTTTCTTT.